The 30 T cell receptor beta chains below come from one sample, sequenced in a study of regulatory T cells in long-lasting Graves disease. Arm-PCR of CDR3 regions and iRepertoire HTBI primers were the basis on which TCR beta libraries were built. TCRdb fed the multiplex PCR reads into MiXCR, producing one record per CDR3 protein. The table includes approximately 470,000 distinct CDR3 sequences, 15% to 20% detected once. Noted time point: newly diagnosed GD, antithyroid drugs for less than 3 months. Isolated PBMC RNA provided the starting material for the TCR library. These same records also appear under a second study, on T cells in Graves' hyperthyroidism and ophthalmopathy.

Source: peripheral blood mononuclear cells (PBMCs), taken at new diagnosis, from a patient treated with antithyroid drugs. The receptor source for this set is a man aged 40-55 years with Graves disease.

This clonotype was observed at least ten times. The J gene is TRBJ1-6, the V gene TRBV12-3 or TRBV12-4, with 10 bases fitting TRBD1. V lost 7 bases, J lost 7 bases, and 13 bases stayed unmatched. This CDR3 has 17 residues. The CDR3 protein is CASNRTGGTPRNSPLHF. The CDR3 DNA follows: TGTGCCAGCAACAGGACAGGGGGTACTCCTAGGAATTCACCCCTCCACTTT.

In this sample, this clonotype turned up many times. The chain employs TRBV6-1 and TRBJ2-1, with 11 positions matching TRBD2. Trimming removed 5 bases from V and 9 bases from J; junction bases left unmatched: 9. The CDR3 extends over 15 amino acids. The germline CDR1 and CDR2 sequences are MNHNS and SASEGT. The CDR3 reads CASSHTSGSKGEQFF. The DNA of the CDR3 is TGTGCCAGCAGTCATACTAGCGGGAGTAAGGGTGAGCAGTTCTTC.

This clonotype was seen at least ten times. The chain combines TRBV6-1 with TRBJ2-2, with 12 bases that match TRBD2. With 6 bases clipped from V and 5 bases from J, the junction kept 4 bases outside the gene matches. This CDR3 comprises 15 residues. Germline lookup yields CDR1 MNHNS and CDR2 SASEGT. CDR3 region: CASRDGTSGTGELFF. The CDR3 DNA sequence: TGTGCCAGCAGAGACGGGACTAGCGGGACCGGGGAGCTGTTTTTT.

The chain has TRBV20-1 and TRBJ2-1; TRBD1 matches at 11 bases. CDR1 DFQATT and CDR2 SNEGSKA come from the germline V gene (reference sequence). The CDR3 has 20 amino acids. Trimming took 6 bases from V and 9 from J; bases not matched to a gene: 28. The DNA of the CDR3 is TGCAGTGCAAAACTCCGGGACAGGGGGTTCGGACTAGCGAGGCTGACTGAGCAGTTCTTC. Its protein product is CSAKLRDRGFGLARLTEQFF.

Turning to this clonotype: This sequence may be a read error, since a much larger clone differs from it by one base. As DNA, the CDR3 is TGTGCCAGCAGCTTGGAGTTTACAGGGGGCGCCAAAACTGAAGCTTTCTTT. It yields the protein CASSLEFTGGAKTEAFF. The chain couples TRBV5-6 to TRBJ1-1; 9 bases line up with TRBD1. The CDR3 loop spans 17 amino acids. With V trimmed by 0 bases and J by 5 bases, 11 bases remained unmatched. Germline V CDR1 and CDR2: SGHDT, YYEEEE.

This clonotype was recorded a few times. The CDR3 DNA reads TGTGCCAGCAGCTTAGTTACAGGGATGGTGAACACTGAAGCTTTCTTT. Translation gives CASSLVTGMVNTEAFF. This sequence joins TRBV7-8 and TRBJ1-1; TRBD1 might be the D (6 bases). The CDR3 extends over 16 amino acids. V was shortened by 1 base and J by 0 bases, with 12 bases between the two germline ends. In germline, CDR1 is SGHVS, CDR2 FQNEAQ.

This clonotype was counted at least ten times. The chain combines TRBV10-3 with TRBJ2-7; D is uncertain. The CDR3 has 13 amino acids. Germline V gene lookup returns CDR1 ENHRY and CDR2 SYGVKD. With 6 bases removed from V and 3 bases from J, the gap between germline ends came to 12 bases. The CDR3 region has the DNA TGTGCCATCAGCGGCACGGACCGCTACGAGCAGTACTTC. It specifies CAISGTDRYEQYF.

This clonotype was detected only a few times. The chain has TRBV4-1 and TRBJ2-5; 10 nucleotides agree with TRBD1. Trimming at V came to 0 bases and at J to 5 bases, leaving 3 bases not matched to a gene. The CDR3 contains 15 residues. Germline V gene sequence: CDR1 MGHRA, CDR2 YSYEKL. The chain's CDR3 is CASSQEGQGLETQYF. The CDR3, as DNA: TGCGCCAGCAGCCAAGAGGGACAGGGGTTGGAGACCCAGTACTTC.

This clonotype was counted many times. The chain is built from TRBV7-9 and TRBJ2-2, with 9 bases identical to TRBD1. The CDR3 has 14 amino acids. Germline V gene sequence: CDR1 SEHNR, CDR2 FQNEAQ (reference sequence). The V gene end was trimmed by 8 bases and the J gene end by 5 bases; junction bases not matched to a gene: 6. The DNA for the CDR3 is TGTGCCAGCGTCCAGGGACAGGGTACCGGGGAGCTGTTTTTT. This encodes CASVQGQGTGELFF.

This clonotype was counted many times. The rearrangement uses TRBV12-3 or TRBV12-4 and TRBJ2-1; D unclear. The CDR3 has 15 amino acids. The V and J ends lost 1 base and 4 bases respectively, with 11 bases between them. As DNA, the CDR3 is TGTGCCAGCAGTTTAGATCCTCTGGGGTACAATGAGCAGTTCTTC. Amino acid sequence: CASSLDPLGYNEQFF.

Many counts were recorded for this clonotype. The chain joins TRBV11-2 to TRBJ2-7; no clear D. V lost 7 bases and J 5 bases, leaving 12 bases between the germline ends. Germline CDR1 reads SGHAT; CDR2 reads FQNNGV. This CDR3 contains 12 residues. The CDR3 reads CASTSSVHEQYF. In DNA, the CDR3 is TGTGCCAGCACCTCCAGTGTCCACGAGCAGTACTTC.

V gene TRBV2 combines with J gene TRBJ2-1; 9 nucleotides line up with TRBD1. The CDR3 contains 13 residues. Looked up from germline, CDR1 is SNHLY and CDR2 is FYNNEI. The CDR3 protein is CAAAGQGWNEQFF. The DNA for the CDR3 is TGTGCAGCAGCAGGACAGGGGTGGAATGAGCAGTTCTTC.

V is TRBV30 and J is TRBJ2-4; D is possibly TRBD1 (5 bases). This CDR3 is 13 amino acids long. Germline loops: CDR1 GTSNPN, CDR2 SVGIG (reference sequence). Trimming took 5 bases from V and 7 from J, leaving 15 bases between them. The CDR3 protein is CAWVPGPGNIQYF. CDR3 sequence (DNA): TGTGCCTGGGTTCCCGGCCCAGGGAACATTCAGTACTTC.

This clonotype was counted many times. J is TRBJ2-1 and V is TRBV5-1; the match to TRBD2 covers 9 bases. V was clipped by 4 bases and J by 6 bases; unmatched bases: 2. The CDR3 runs to 13 residues. CDR1 is SGHRS and CDR2 is YFSETQ in the germline V gene. The DNA of the CDR3 is TGCGCCAGCAGCATAGCGGGAGTCAATGAGCAGTTCTTC. The encoded protein is CASSIAGVNEQFF.

This clonotype came up many times. V usage is TRBV3-1 and J usage is TRBJ2-1; TRBD2 aligns across 15 bases. The J segment lost 4 bases and the V segment lost 3 bases, leaving 7 bases of the junction unmatched. The length of the CDR3 is 18 residues. Germline V gene data show CDR1 as LGHDT and CDR2 as YNNKEL (reference sequence). CDR3 nucleotide sequence: TGTGCCAGCAGCCAGCCCGGGACTAGCGGGGGGCCATACAATGAGCAGTTCTTC. This sequence encodes CASSQPGTSGGPYNEQFF.

The chain uses TRBV20-1 and TRBJ2-7; perhaps TRBD2 as D (6 bases). CDR1 and CDR2 from the germline V gene are DFQATT and SNEGSKA (reference sequence). The CDR3 extends over 14 amino acids. Trimming left V 5 bases short and J 4 bases short, with 18 bases between. CDR3 sequence: CSASSGTWPYEQYF. CDR3 DNA sequence: TGCAGTGCTTCTTCCGGGACTTGGCCTTACGAGCAGTACTTC.

This clonotype has ten or more counts. V gene TRBV28 combines with J gene TRBJ2-1; 8 bases line up with TRBD2. V dropped 6 bases and J dropped 6; count of bases not matched to a gene: 10. The CDR3 runs 15 residues. The germline CDR1 and CDR2 sequences are MDHEN and SYDVKM. The CDR3: CASSPGTRRANEQFF. CDR3 nucleotide sequence: TGTGCCAGCAGCCCCGGGACTAGACGAGCCAATGAGCAGTTCTTC.

This clonotype occurred many times. V gene TRBV6-5 combines with J gene TRBJ2-5; D might be TRBD1 or TRBD2, each matching 6 bases. CDR1 and CDR2 (germline): MNHEY, SVGAGI. V was trimmed by 0 bases and J by 4 bases, leaving 18 bases between them. The length of the CDR3 is 17 residues. CDR3 bases: TGTGCCAGCAGTTACTCGAGGGGGGTGGGGTCCCCAGAGACCCAGTACTTC. Translating it yields CASSYSRGVGSPETQYF.

This clonotype was seen repeatedly, ten times or more. The chain links TRBV12-3 or TRBV12-4 to TRBJ2-2; 8 bases align to TRBD2. The J segment lost 4 bases and the V segment lost 7 bases, leaving 8 bases of the junction unmatched. This CDR3 comprises 15 residues. CDR3 sequence (DNA): TGTGCCAGCAACCCTTGGGGACTAGGCACCGGGGAGCTGTTTTTT. The encoded protein is CASNPWGLGTGELFF.

This clonotype was seen at least ten times. This chain connects TRBV7-9 to TRBJ1-5; perhaps TRBD1 as D (6 bases). Germline V gives CDR1 SEHNR, CDR2 FQNEAQ (reference sequence). Trimming shortened V by 5 bases and J by 6 bases, and 14 bases separated the two germline ends. The CDR3 spans 14 residues. Here the CDR3 reads CASSPRDMGQPQHF. The CDR3 DNA is TGTGCCAGCAGCCCACGGGACATGGGTCAGCCCCAGCATTTT.

The gene calls are TRBV20-1 and TRBJ2-3, with D perhaps TRBD1 (8 bases). Trimming took off 0 bases at V and 4 bases at J, with 29 bases between the two ends. Per the germline V gene, CDR1 is DFQATT and CDR2 is SNEGSKA (reference sequence). The CDR3 is 20 residues long. CDR3 sequence: CSARDRTGLKAGRPADTQYF. The CDR3 DNA reads TGCAGTGCTAGAGATCGGACAGGGCTGAAAGCGGGAAGGCCAGCAGATACGCAGTATTTT.

This clonotype was observed at least ten times. The rearrangement uses TRBV20-1 and TRBJ2-7; 8 bases fit TRBD1. CDR3 length: 15 amino acids. CDR1 is DFQATT, CDR2 SNEGSKA, per germline (reference sequence). The V and J ends lost 0 bases and 3 bases, in that order; junction bases with no gene match: 7. The CDR3 reads CSAREWGQAHYEQYF. Written as DNA, the CDR3 is TGCAGTGCTAGAGAGTGGGGACAGGCCCACTACGAGCAGTACTTC.

The rearrangement links TRBV9 to TRBJ2-5; 9 bases agree with TRBD2. This CDR3 spans 14 amino acids. From germline, CDR1 is SGDLS and CDR2 YYNGEE. V shed 4 bases and J 7 bases; nucleotides not matched to a gene: 8. The CDR3 DNA is TGTGCCAGCAGCTCGGGACTAGCCAGGGGGACCCAGTACTTC. The encoded protein is CASSSGLARGTQYF.

This clonotype turned up a few times. The chain links TRBV28 to TRBJ2-2; D gene unclear. The germline V gene encodes CDR1 MDHEN and CDR2 SYDVKM. The CDR3 sequence is 14 residues long. Trimming shortened V by 7 bases and J by 1 base, and 10 bases separated the two germline ends. CDR3 coding DNA: TGTGCCAGCACCCCCCCCCAGAACACCGGGGAGCTGTTTTTT. It translates to CASTPPQNTGELFF.

This clonotype showed up many times. The junction departs from germline at one end; a sequencing error may be responsible. V usage is TRBV7-9 and J usage is TRBJ2-3, with D possibly matching TRBD1 (6 bases). The CDR3 runs 15 residues. From germline, CDR1 is SEHNR and CDR2 FQNEAQ (reference sequence). The CDR3 is CASCLSRGSTDTQYF. Written as DNA, the CDR3 is TGTGCCAGCTGCTTAAGCAGGGGTAGCACAGATACGCAGTATTTT.

This clonotype was recorded at least ten times. V usage is TRBV13 and J usage is TRBJ2-5; 11 bases agree with TRBD2. J gave up 3 bases and V 5 bases, and 5 bases lay outside the gene matches. The germline gives CDR1 PRHDT, CDR2 FYEKMQ (reference sequence). The CDR3 contains 15 residues. CDR3 sequence reads: CASSHRLAGKETQYF. CDR3 in DNA: TGTGCCAGCAGCCATCGACTAGCGGGAAAAGAGACCCAGTACTTC. The full variable domain, in which reference TRBV13 and TRBJ2-5 provide the parts outside the CDR3, is AAGVIQSPRHLIKEKRETATLKCYPIPRHDTVYWYQQGPGQDPQFLISFYEKMQSDKGSIPDRFSAQQFSDYHSELNMSSLELGDSALYFCASSHRLAGKETQYFGPGTRLLVL.

This clonotype was observed a single time. This rearrangement joins TRBV9 to TRBJ1-1; no firm D call. V was clipped by 0 bases and J by 1 base, with 7 bases between them. Germline CDR1 and CDR2: SGDLS and YYNGEE. The CDR3 covers 14 residues. The DNA for the CDR3 is TGTGCCAGCAGCGTAGATTCGAGGAACACTGAAGCTTTCTTT. It codes for CASSVDSRNTEAFF.

The chain links TRBV10-3 to TRBJ1-2; D uncertain. V was clipped by 7 bases and J by 2 bases, with 8 bases between them. This CDR3 spans 12 amino acids. Germline CDR1 and CDR2: ENHRY and SYGVKD. The CDR3 DNA reads as TGTGCCATCAAAGAGATGAACTATGGCTACACCTTC. Protein product: CAIKEMNYGYTF.

This clonotype was counted ten times or more. The V gene is TRBV27, the J gene TRBJ2-7, with D possibly matching TRBD2 (7 bases). Germline V gives CDR1 MNHEY, CDR2 SMNVEV (reference sequence). There are 16 residues in the CDR3. V was clipped by 5 bases and J by 3 bases, with 20 bases between them. CDR3 sequence: CASSPTRGRGGYEQYF. The CDR3 nucleotides are TGTGCCAGCAGTCCAACCCGGGGGCGCGGGGGCTACGAGCAGTACTTC.

The V and J genes are TRBV19 and TRBJ2-6; either TRBD1 or TRBD2 may supply D (5 bases each). This CDR3 has 17 residues. Trimming took off 4 bases at V and 0 bases at J, with 13 bases between the two ends. Germline assignment: CDR1 LNHDA and CDR2 SQIVND (reference sequence). CDR3 bases: TGTGCCAGTAGTACCCAGGGACGGAACTCTGGGGCCAACGTCCTGACTTTC. Its translation: CASSTQGRNSGANVLTF.